Here is one TCR beta chain with its context. The antigen is unknown. Viral peptide pools were used in the ViraFEST assay to expand antigen-specific CD4+ T cells, and sequencing came afterward. Investigators separated out CD4+ T cells once around nine days of culture had passed. Participants were given two doses of BNT162b2 or mRNA-1273 vaccine. The data stem from a study of vaccination effects on CD4 cells after COVID-19. The V end lost 1 base, the J end lost 3 bases, and 22 bases lay between the germline ends. The CDR3 sequence is 18 residues long. CDR1 is SGHDT, CDR2 YYEEEE, per germline. Generated by immunoSEQ multiplex PCR, the TCRdb table keeps only in-frame clones and is missing some. The profile shows approximately 30,000 clones, roughly four fifths of them singletons.

Sample: CD4+ T cells from PBMCs cultured with HCoV-NL63 spike peptides, taken after COVID-19 vaccination. The TCR comes from a human donor who received a COVID-19 vaccine. Some clones in this sample may be carry-over from other donors' samples. This chain uses TRBV5-6 with TRBJ1-1; unclear D gene. In DNA form, the CDR3 reads TGTGCCAGCAGCTTGTCACTGGGGTTAAGGAGCGGGGACACTGAAGCTTTCTTT. Translated, it gives CASSLSLGLRSGDTEAFF.